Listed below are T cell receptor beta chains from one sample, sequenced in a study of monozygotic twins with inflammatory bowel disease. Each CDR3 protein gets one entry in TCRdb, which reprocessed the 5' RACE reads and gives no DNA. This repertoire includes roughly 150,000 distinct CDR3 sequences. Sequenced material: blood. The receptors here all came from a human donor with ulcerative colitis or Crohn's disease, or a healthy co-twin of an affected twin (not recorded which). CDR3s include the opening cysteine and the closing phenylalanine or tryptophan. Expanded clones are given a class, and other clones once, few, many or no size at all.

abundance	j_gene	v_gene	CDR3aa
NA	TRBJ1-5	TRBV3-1	CASSQDGTANQPQHF
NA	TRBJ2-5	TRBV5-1	CASSSSGGSETQYF
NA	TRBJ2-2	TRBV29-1	CSVIVLDLLGNTGELFF
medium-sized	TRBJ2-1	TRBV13	CASSGSGYNEQFF
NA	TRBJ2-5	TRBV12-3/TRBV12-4	CASSFEGRGETQYF
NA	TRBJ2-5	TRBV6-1	CASGGVSGTPSQTQYF
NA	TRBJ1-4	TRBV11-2	CASSMGTGDEKLFF
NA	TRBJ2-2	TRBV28	CASSTGGVERGELFF
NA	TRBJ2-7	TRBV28	CASRGLAGIYEQYF
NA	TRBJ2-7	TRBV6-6	CASTTTRSSYEQYF
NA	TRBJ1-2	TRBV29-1	CSTEGVNYGYTF
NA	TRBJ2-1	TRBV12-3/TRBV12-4	CASSSPGQLYNEQFF
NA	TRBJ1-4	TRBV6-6	CASSYSGDEKLFF
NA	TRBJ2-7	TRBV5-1	CASSYTPSYEQYF
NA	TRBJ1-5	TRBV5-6	CASSQGEPQHF
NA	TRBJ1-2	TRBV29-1	CSVSTGYGYTF
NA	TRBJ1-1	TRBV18	CASSISLNTEAFF
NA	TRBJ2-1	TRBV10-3	CAITPGGTGEQFF
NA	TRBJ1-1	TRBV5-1	CASSLNLRGTEAFF
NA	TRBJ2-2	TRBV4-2	CASLPTAGVAGELFF
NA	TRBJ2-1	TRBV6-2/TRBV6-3	CASSYPWWYPYNEQFF
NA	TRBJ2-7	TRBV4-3	CASSQEGNYEQYF
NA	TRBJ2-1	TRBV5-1	CASSPTSGGYNEQFF
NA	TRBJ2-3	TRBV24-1	CATSDHLDRGPPDTQYF
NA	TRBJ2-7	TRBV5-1	CASSLGAREQYF
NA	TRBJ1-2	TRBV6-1	CASSPGTATNYGYTF
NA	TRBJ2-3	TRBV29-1	CSVEGGQGYTDTQYF
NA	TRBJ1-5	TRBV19	CASSIGPGLDQPQHF
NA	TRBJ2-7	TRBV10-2	CASSESALWVKRGQYF
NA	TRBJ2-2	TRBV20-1	CSARGSSGTGELFF
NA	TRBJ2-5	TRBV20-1	CSARDASGSGETQYF
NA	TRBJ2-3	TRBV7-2	CASSFFVYPGLAEDADTQYF
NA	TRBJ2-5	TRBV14	CASSLYRSGAETQYF
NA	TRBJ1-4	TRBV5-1	CASSLSPQGSQENLFF
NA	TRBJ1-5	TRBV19	CASSPQQGDSNQPQHF
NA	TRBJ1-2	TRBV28	CASTPGGFNYGYTF
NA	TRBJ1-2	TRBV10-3	CAISDSGYGYTF
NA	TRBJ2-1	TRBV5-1	CASSLQSPYNEQFF
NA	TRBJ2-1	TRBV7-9	CASSLDRGLAGGGEQFF
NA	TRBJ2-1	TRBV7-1	CASSKVSGLAGGYNEQFF
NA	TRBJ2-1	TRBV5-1	CASSFPPGLAVPRYYNEQFF